This TCR beta chain derives from a study of Tregs in tolerant kidney transplant recipients. Worth noting for this clone: Its antigen is as yet unknown.

Recipients received nonmyeloablative bone marrow transplants from related graft donors, with transient mixed chimerism. This table comes from immunoSEQ multiplex PCR, and its TCRdb copy is limited to in-frame clones, with some not included. In the table there are more than 90,000 clones, approximately 93% of which are singletons. General study results and limits: Activated donor B cell expansion appeared to reveal the most relevant donor-specific TCRbeta repertoire. In tolerant patients, donor-specific Tregs outgrew total Tregs, suggesting antigen-driven expansion. Biological reproducibility was not directly addressed in this study.

Specimen: CD4+ T cells from blood (PBMCs), collected 12 months after the transplant. The TCR originated in a human patient who received a combined kidney and bone marrow transplant. Some T cells may possibly be graft donor cells.

The DNA for the CDR3 is TGTGCCAGCAGCTCACGGACTAGCGGGAGCGCATCAGATACGCAGTATTTT. Encoded protein: CASSSRTSGSASDTQYF. The chain couples TRBV7-3 to TRBJ2-3; 13 nucleotides line up with TRBD2. Germline CDR1 and CDR2: SGHTA and FQGTGA. This CDR3 is 17 amino acids long. V was pared by 4 bases and J by 4 bases, with 8 bases of the junction left unmatched.